The 2 T cell receptor beta chains below all came from one sample that was sequenced in a study of blood T cells in healthy people across ages (dated by TCRdb to between 2014 and 2017). Library method: 5' RACE. This sample was sequenced with an Illumina HiSeq 2500. A second PCR of about 6 to 11 cycles was run with a J-beta primer mix and a sample-barcoded 5' primer. TCRdb reprocessed the public reads (quality trimming at Q25 with fastp, clone calling with MiXCR) and kept in-frame beta chains. Each record represents a unique CDR3 protein, reported with the most common genes and DNA among its rows. The sample has about 760,000 distinct CDR3 sequences on record, about 25% of them singletons. In total, the top ten clones hold 9.4% of the sample. The same data also went into a second study, on T cells of mothers and their children.

The sequenced material came from blood. The source of these receptors is a boy aged 5-17 years in good health.

Concerning this clonotype itself: The junction shows a germline mismatch at one end, possibly a read error. The chain recombines TRBV29-1 with TRBJ1-1, with a tentative D call TRBD1 (5 bases). This CDR3 has 12 amino acids. CDR1 and CDR2 (germline): SQVTM, ANQGSEA. The CDR3 sequence is CSVDRMNTEVFF. As DNA, the CDR3 is TGCAGCGTCGACAGAATGAACACTGAAGTTTTCTTT.

The count of this clonotype is one. The rearrangement joins TRBV20-1 to TRBJ1-2, with 7 bases that match TRBD1. The CDR3 has 16 amino acids. With V trimmed by 3 bases and J by 0 bases, 10 bases remained unmatched. From germline, CDR1 is DFQATT and CDR2 SNEGSKA (reference sequence). CDR3 sequence reads: CSASPDRSQSNYGYTF. The DNA of the CDR3 is TGCAGTGCTAGCCCGGACAGGTCCCAGTCTAACTATGGCTACACCTTC.